A selection of T cell receptor beta chains follows, all from one sample in a study of T-cell memory formation after mild COVID-19. Using its own MiXCR run on the 5' RACE reads, TCRdb lists one record per CDR3 protein. This sample yields over 25,000 distinct CDR3 sequences, of which roughly 20% are seen a single time; about 1.5% belongs to the top ten. Sequenced input: PBMCs or a T cell subset sorted from them (not recorded which). These receptors came from an adult who had mild COVID-19 (a few samples of this study predate the infection). Cell type and time point are not known. The CDR3 runs from the conserved cysteine through the conserved F or W. A D gene is named only where the DNA matches it firmly. Size is omitted from some rows. Given values are once, few, many or a class for expanded clones.

>-|-|TRBV4-3|TRBJ2-1
CASSQAARTAVNEQFF
TGCGCCAGCAGCCAAGCTGCCAGGACAGCCGTCAATGAGCAGTTCTTC
>-|TRBD1|TRBV11-2|TRBJ1-1
CASSLRQGVNTEAFF
TGTGCCAGCAGCCTCCGACAGGGGGTGAACACTGAAGCTTTCTTT
>-|-|TRBV9|TRBJ1-2
CASSPFALGSGAGHGYTF
TGTGCCAGCAGCCCCTTTGCTCTAGGATCGGGAGCTGGCCATGGCTACACCTTC
>many|-|TRBV7-9|TRBJ1-1
CASSRGDVTEAFF
TGTGCCAGCAGCCGGGGCGATGTCACTGAAGCTTTCTTT
>-|TRBD2|TRBV24-1|TRBJ2-3
CATSERWTSGSSTDTQYF
TGTGCCACCAGTGAACGATGGACTAGCGGGAGTAGCACAGATACGCAGTATTTT
>-|TRBD1|TRBV5-1|TRBJ2-5
CASSSTGGAGETQYF
TGCGCCAGCAGCTCCACAGGGGGCGCAGGGGAGACCCAGTACTTC
>many|TRBD2|TRBV20-1|TRBJ2-5
CSASALREIQETQYF
TGCAGTGCTAGTGCATTGCGGGAGATTCAAGAGACCCAGTACTTC
>many|-|TRBV12-3/TRBV12-4|TRBJ2-5
CASSLGDGTQYF
TGTGCCAGCTCCCTAGGGGATGGGACCCAGTACTTC
>many|-|TRBV7-9|TRBJ1-1
CASSFPGTEAFF
TGTGCCAGCAGCTTTCCTGGCACTGAAGCTTTCTTT
>-|TRBD1|TRBV5-1|TRBJ1-4
CASSSGQGAPEKLFF
TGCGCCAGCAGCTCCGGACAGGGGGCGCCTGAAAAACTGTTTTTT
>many|-|TRBV12-3/TRBV12-4|TRBJ2-7
CASSFSLGLDSYEQYF
TGTGCCAGCAGTTTCTCTCTGGGACTCGACTCCTACGAGCAGTACTTC
>once|TRBD1|TRBV2|TRBJ1-5
CASSETGLVWQPQHF
TGTGCCAGCAGTGAGACAGGGCTAGTATGGCAGCCCCAGCATTTT